The clone carrying this T cell receptor beta chain was seen just once. Its cognate antigen is unknown. Data came from immunoSEQ multiplex PCR; TCRdb stores just in-frame clones and leaves some out. This table holds roughly 110,000 clones, 70% to 90% found once. The record originates from a study of radiotherapy plus CTLA-4 blockade in lung cancer. General study findings and limits: Best predicting response, reportedly, were early blood T cell clone dynamics, with interferon-beta. Radiotherapy plus ipilimumab was followed by expansion in blood of tumor-derived TCR clones.

The sequence derives from a human donor with non-small cell lung cancer that progressed on radiotherapy plus ipilimumab. Some clones in this sample may be carry-over from other donors' samples. Sequencing used peripheral blood, obtained from a patient treated with radiotherapy plus ipilimumab.

For the CDR3, the DNA is TGTGCCAGCAGTTTAAGGATTCAGGGTGGAACCTATAATTCACCCCTCCACTTT. Protein product: CASSLRIQGGTYNSPLHF. The gene calls are TRBV27 and TRBJ1-6; tentatively, D is TRBD1 (5 bases). V lost 2 bases to trimming and J lost 2 bases, with 16 bases between them. Looked up from germline, CDR1 is MNHEY and CDR2 is SMNVEV (reference sequence). The CDR3 is 18 amino acids.